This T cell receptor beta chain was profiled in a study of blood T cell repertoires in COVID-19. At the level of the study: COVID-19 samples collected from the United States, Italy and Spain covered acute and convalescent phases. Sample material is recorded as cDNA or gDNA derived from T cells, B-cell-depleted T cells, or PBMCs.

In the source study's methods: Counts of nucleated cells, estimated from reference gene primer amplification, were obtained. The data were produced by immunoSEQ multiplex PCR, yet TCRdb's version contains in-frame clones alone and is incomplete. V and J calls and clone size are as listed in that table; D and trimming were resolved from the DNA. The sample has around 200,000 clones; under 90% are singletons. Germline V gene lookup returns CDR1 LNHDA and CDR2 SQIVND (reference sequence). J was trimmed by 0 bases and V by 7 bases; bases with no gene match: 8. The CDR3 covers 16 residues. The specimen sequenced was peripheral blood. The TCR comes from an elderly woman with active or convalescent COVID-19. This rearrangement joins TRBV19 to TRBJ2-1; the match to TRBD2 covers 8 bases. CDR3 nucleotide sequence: TGTGCCAGTATGGGTACCAGCGGGAGCTCCTACAATGAGCAGTTCTTC. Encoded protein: CASMGTSGSSYNEQFF.